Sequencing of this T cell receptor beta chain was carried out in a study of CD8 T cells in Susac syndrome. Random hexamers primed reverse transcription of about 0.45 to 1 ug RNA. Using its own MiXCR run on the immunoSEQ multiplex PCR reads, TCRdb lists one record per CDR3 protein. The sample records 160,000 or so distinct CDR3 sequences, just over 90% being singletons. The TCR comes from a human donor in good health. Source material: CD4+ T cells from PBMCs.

CDR3 region: CASSVAGQDTQYF. The CDR3 bases are TGTGCCAGCAGCGTAGCGGGTCAAGATACGCAGTATTTT. The genes are TRBV9 and TRBJ2-3, with D unresolved. CDR1 and CDR2 (germline): SGDLS, YYNGEE. V lost 0 bases, J lost 5 bases, and 7 bases lay in between. The CDR3 has 13 amino acids.